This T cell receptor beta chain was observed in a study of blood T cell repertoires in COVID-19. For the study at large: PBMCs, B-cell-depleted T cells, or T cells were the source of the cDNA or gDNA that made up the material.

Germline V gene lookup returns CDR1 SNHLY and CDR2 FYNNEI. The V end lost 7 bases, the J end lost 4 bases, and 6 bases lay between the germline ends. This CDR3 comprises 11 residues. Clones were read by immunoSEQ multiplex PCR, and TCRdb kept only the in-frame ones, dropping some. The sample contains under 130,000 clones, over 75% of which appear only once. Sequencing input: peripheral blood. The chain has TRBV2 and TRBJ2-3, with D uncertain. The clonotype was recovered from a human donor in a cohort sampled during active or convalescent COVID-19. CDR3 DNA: TGTGCCAGCAAGCCGCCAGATACGCAGTATTTT. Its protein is CASKPPDTQYF.